Presented here are 22 T cell receptor beta chains from one specimen sequenced in a study of beta chain features in type 1 diabetes. No cognate antigen is known for these TCRs. Study-level points and caveats: Type 1 diabetes patients showed a moderate but significant shortening of TCRB CDR3s in all four CD4+ subsets.

Reverse transcription of all isolated RNA meant that expressed TCRB transcripts were sequenced. The table came from immunoSEQ multiplex PCR; TCRdb's copy has only in-frame clones and leaves some out. The data contain almost 350,000 clones, around 8.5% of them singletons. Sequenced sample: central memory CD4+ T cells from blood. All receptors derive from a man aged 30 to 39 with type 1 diabetes.

This clone has only a few counts. The chain links TRBV2 to TRBJ1-1; D is unclear. V gave up 4 bases and J gave up 13 bases, with 13 bases separating them. This CDR3 contains 11 residues. Germline values: CDR1 SNHLY, CDR2 FYNNEI. CDR3 bases: TGTGCCAGCAGTGTAGTAAGTTTCGGTTTCTTT. Its translation: CASSVVSFGFF.

This clone has a handful of counts. V is TRBV19 and J is TRBJ2-7; tentative D call: TRBD2 (6 bases). The germline V and J ends were trimmed by 3 bases and 3 bases, with 9 bases remaining between them. The CDR3 is made up of 13 amino acids. Per germline, CDR1 LNHDA and CDR2 SQIVND (reference sequence). CDR3 in amino acids: CASSIRERYEQYF. CDR3 DNA sequence: TGTGCCAGTAGTATCCGGGAGCGCTACGAGCAGTACTTC.

The rearrangement uses TRBV5-6 and TRBJ2-3, with TRBD2 as a possible D gene (5 bases). CDR1 SGHDT and CDR2 YYEEEE come from the germline V gene. Trimming cost V 1 base and J 1 base, with 10 bases left between them. CDR3 length: 15 amino acids. The CDR3: CASSLSGVGTDTQYF. The CDR3 DNA reads TGTGCCAGCAGCTTGAGCGGAGTGGGCACAGATACGCAGTATTTT.

This CDR3 reads CASSARGTGTDTQYF. The DNA for the CDR3 is TGTGCCAGCAGCGCGAGGGGGACAGGCACAGATACGCAGTATTTT. The chain is built from TRBV9 and TRBJ2-3; 7 bases line up with TRBD1. Trimming removed 3 bases from V and 1 base from J; junction bases left unmatched: 5. The germline V gene has CDR1 SGDLS and CDR2 YYNGEE. The CDR3 is 15 amino acids. Full variable domain (rest looked up from reference TRBV9 and TRBJ2-3): DSGVTQTPKHLITATGQRVTLRCSPRSGDLSVYWYQQSLDQGLQFLIQYYNGEERAKGNILERFSAQQFPDLHSELNLSSLELGDSALYFCASSARGTGTDTQYFGPGTRLTVL.

In this sample, this clone turned up many times. The gene calls are TRBV7-9 and TRBJ2-1; 9 nucleotides align to TRBD2. The CDR3 is made up of 16 amino acids. The V gene's germline CDR1 is SEHNR and CDR2 FQNEAQ (reference sequence). V was clipped by 5 bases and J by 3 bases; unmatched bases: 8. Here the CDR3 reads CASSDRLADYYNEQFF. CDR3 nucleotides: TGTGCCAGCAGCGACAGACTAGCGGACTACTACAATGAGCAGTTCTTC.

This clone was seen more than once but under ten times. The genes are TRBV28 and TRBJ2-5, with unresolved D. Germline V gene lookup returns CDR1 MDHEN and CDR2 SYDVKM. V was pared by 1 base and J by 2 bases, with 8 bases between. There are 14 residues in the CDR3. CDR3 loop: CASSLLELQETQYF. The CDR3 DNA sequence: TGTGCCAGCAGTTTATTGGAGCTTCAAGAGACCCAGTACTTC.

A note on this clone: Other DNA sequences in this specimen translate into the identical CDR3. The CDR3 sequence is CASSLGSSGANEQFF. Here the CDR3 DNA reads TGTGCCAGCAGCTTAGGGTCTAGCGGGGCCAATGAGCAGTTCTTC. The J gene is TRBJ2-1, the V gene TRBV7-9; TRBD2 agrees at 9 bases. V lost 1 base and J lost 6; bases outside the gene matches: 4. The CDR3 extends over 15 amino acids. Germline V lookup: CDR1 SEHNR, CDR2 FQNEAQ (reference sequence). The variable domain in full, with the rest retrieved from reference TRBV7-9 and TRBJ2-1, is DTGVSQNPRHKITKRGQNVTFRCDPISEHNRLYWYRQTLGQGPEFLTYFQNEAQLEKSRLLSDRFSAERPKGSFSTLEIQRTEQGDSAMYLCASSLGSSGANEQFFGPGTRLTVL.

This clone was observed a few times. The chain carries TRBV29-1 and TRBJ1-2, with D maybe TRBD1 (5 bases). Looked up from germline, CDR1 is SQVTM and CDR2 is ANQGSEA. Trimming cost V 7 bases and J 4 bases, with 16 bases left between them. The CDR3 extends over 13 amino acids. CDR3 amino acids: CSGAGNEGYGYTF. The CDR3 DNA is TGCAGCGGTGCAGGGAATGAAGGCTATGGCTACACCTTC.

The chain carries TRBV4-1 and TRBJ2-3; D is unclear. In germline, CDR1 is MGHRA, CDR2 YSYEKL. Trimming pared 0 bases from V and 0 bases from J, leaving 13 bases between. This CDR3 spans 17 amino acids. In DNA form, the CDR3 reads TGCGCCAGCAGCCAAGAATTTAGGGCCGCTAGCACAGATACGCAGTATTTT. Its protein is CASSQEFRAASTDTQYF.

The V call is TRBV7-6, the J call TRBJ2-5, with TRBD2 matching over 8 bases. The V segment lost 0 bases and the J segment 2 bases; nucleotides outside the gene matches: 8. The CDR3 sequence is 17 residues long. Germline-derived CDR1 and CDR2 are SGHVS and FNYEAQ. As DNA, the CDR3 is TGTGCCAGCAGCTTAGCGCAGCTAGCGGGTATACAAGAGACCCAGTACTTC. Its protein product is CASSLAQLAGIQETQYF.

The chain is built from TRBV5-6 and TRBJ1-6; D call uncertain. Trimming left V 2 bases short and J 8 bases short, with 14 bases between. The V gene's germline CDR1 is SGHDT and CDR2 YYEEEE. This CDR3 is 15 amino acids long. The DNA for the CDR3 is TGTGCCAGCAGCTTTTCGAGAGGATGGCATTCACCCCTCCACTTT. Translating it yields CASSFSRGWHSPLHF.

This clone was seen ten or more times. The rearrangement uses TRBV7-2 and TRBJ2-7; TRBD1 matches at 11 bases. Germline V gives CDR1 SGHTA, CDR2 FQGNSA. The CDR3 totals 17 residues. The V gene end was trimmed by 1 base and the J gene end by 4 bases; junction bases not matched to a gene: 9. CDR3 sequence: CASSLGFSGTGGYEQYF. CDR3 nucleotides: TGTGCCAGCAGCTTAGGGTTTTCAGGGACAGGGGGGTACGAGCAGTACTTC.

The chain joins TRBV27 to TRBJ1-2, with D possibly being TRBD1 (5 bases). Trimming removed 0 bases from V and 5 bases from J, with 13 bases in between. CDR3 length: 15 amino acids. Per germline, CDR1 MNHEY and CDR2 SMNVEV (reference sequence). The CDR3 DNA follows: TGTGCCAGCAGTTTATCTAGCCAGGGTGGATATGGCTACACCTTC. Protein: CASSLSSQGGYGYTF.

This clone was detected only a few times. The chain recombines TRBV9 with TRBJ2-5; D could derive from TRBD1 or TRBD2 (5 bases each). The CDR3 covers 15 residues. The V gene lost 4 bases and the J gene lost 2 bases, with 15 bases spanning the gap. Germline CDR1 is SGDLS and CDR2 is YYNGEE. The chain's CDR3 is CASSLTRGPQETQYF. The CDR3 bases are TGTGCCAGCAGCCTTACACGGGGACCGCAAGAGACCCAGTACTTC.

The rearrangement links TRBV5-1 to TRBJ2-3; D unclear. This CDR3 contains 16 residues. The germline V gene encodes CDR1 SGHRS and CDR2 YFSETQ. V was cut by 0 bases and J by 2 bases, with 13 bases left in between. CDR3 sequence: CASSLGLGLDTDTQYF. DNA for the CDR3: TGCGCCAGCAGCTTGGGTCTGGGGTTGGACACAGATACGCAGTATTTT.

V and J are TRBV9 and TRBJ1-1; possible D gene TRBD1, 6 bases. In germline, CDR1 is SGDLS, CDR2 YYNGEE. There are 13 residues in the CDR3. Trimming shortened V by 0 bases and J by 4 bases, and 7 bases separated the two germline ends. CDR3 residues: CASSVVGATEAFF. CDR3 sequence (DNA): TGTGCCAGCAGCGTAGTGGGGGCCACTGAAGCTTTCTTT.

This chain joins TRBV15 and TRBJ1-4, with D uncertain. V lost 1 base, J lost 3 bases, and 6 bases lay in between. Germline V gene sequence: CDR1 LNHNV, CDR2 YYDKDF (reference sequence). The CDR3 is made up of 14 amino acids. This CDR3 reads CATSRGVPNEKLFF. CDR3 in DNA: TGTGCCACCAGCAGAGGGGTACCTAATGAAAAACTGTTTTTT.

This clone came up a few times. The genes are TRBV5-1 and TRBJ1-5, with a tentative D call TRBD1 (5 bases). The CDR3 has 13 residues. V lost 7 bases, J lost 6 bases, and 14 bases lay in between. Germline V gives CDR1 SGHRS, CDR2 YFSETQ. CDR3 DNA: TGCGCCAGCCGGCGGGACTTCTCTCAGCCCCAGCATTTT. It yields the protein CASRRDFSQPQHF.

Only one count was recorded for this clone. This chain joins TRBV6-1 and TRBJ2-3; D is undetermined. V was cut by 6 bases and J by 6 bases, with 16 bases left in between. Per the germline V gene, CDR1 is MNHNS and CDR2 is SASEGT. The CDR3 extends over 14 amino acids. CDR3 in DNA: TGTGCCAGCAGCCAGGCCCCAGGAACCGATACGCAGTATTTT. This sequence encodes CASSQAPGTDTQYF.

There are a few counts of this clone. CDR3 region: CASSPFNSAGTEAFF. Written as DNA, the CDR3 is TGTGCCAGCAGCCCCTTTAATTCAGCTGGGACTGAAGCTTTCTTT. This sequence joins TRBV14 and TRBJ1-1; D is undetermined. V lost 4 bases, J lost 5 bases, and 17 bases lay in between. The CDR3 runs to 15 residues. The V gene's germline CDR1 is SGHDN and CDR2 FVKESK.

CDR3 bases: TGTGCCAGCAGTTTGCAGGGGGCATCCTACGAGCAGTACTTC. Translated: CASSLQGASYEQYF. The chain uses TRBV6-1 and TRBJ2-7, with 8 bases fitting TRBD1. Germline V lookup: CDR1 MNHNS, CDR2 SASEGT. The length of the CDR3 is 14 residues. With V trimmed by 5 bases and J by 1 base, 4 bases remained unmatched.

This clone was seen more than once but under ten times. This chain joins TRBV27 and TRBJ2-3, with D tentatively TRBD1 or TRBD2 (5 bases each). Trimming took 4 bases from V and 6 from J, leaving 11 bases between them. This CDR3 contains 13 residues. Per germline, CDR1 MNHEY and CDR2 SMNVEV (reference sequence). The CDR3 nucleotides read TGTGCCAGCAGTTGGGACGAGACGGATACGCAGTATTTT. It translates to CASSWDETDTQYF.